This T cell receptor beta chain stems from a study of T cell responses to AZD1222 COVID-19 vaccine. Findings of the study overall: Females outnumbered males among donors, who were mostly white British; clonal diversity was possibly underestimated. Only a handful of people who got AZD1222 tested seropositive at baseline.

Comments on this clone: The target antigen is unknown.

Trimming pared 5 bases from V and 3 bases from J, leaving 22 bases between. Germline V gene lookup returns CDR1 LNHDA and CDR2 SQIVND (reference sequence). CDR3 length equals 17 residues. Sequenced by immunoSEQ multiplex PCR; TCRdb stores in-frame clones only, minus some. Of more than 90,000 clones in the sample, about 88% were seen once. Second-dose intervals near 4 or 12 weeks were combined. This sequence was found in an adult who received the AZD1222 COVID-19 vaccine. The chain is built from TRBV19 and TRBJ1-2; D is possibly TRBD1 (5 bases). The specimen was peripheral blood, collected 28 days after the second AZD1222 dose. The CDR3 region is CASSAPRDAKWDYGYTF. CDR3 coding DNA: TGTGCCAGTAGTGCACCCCGGGACGCGAAATGGGACTATGGCTACACCTTC.